These 2 T cell receptor beta chains share one sample of origin, sequenced in a study of T cells after posttransplantation cyclophosphamide. Treatment was busulfan-fludarabine conditioning, a marrow graft, and cyclophosphamide on days +3 and +4. Assay: immunoSEQ multiplex PCR; the TCRdb copy retains only in-frame clones and omits some. The table includes about 3,300 clones, more than 80% detected once. The sample consisted of PBMCs, taken after allogeneic stem cell transplant with posttransplant cyclophosphamide. Receptor source: a female patient in her fifties who received an allogeneic stem cell transplant from an unrelated donor, was CMV-positive, and had acute and chronic GVHD. Some T cells may trace back to the graft donor.

The genes are TRBV29-1 and TRBJ2-3; weak D call: TRBD1 (7 bases). Germline CDR1 SQVTM, CDR2 ANQGSEA. The ends were cut back, 3 bases at V and 5 bases at J, with 15 bases in the middle. The CDR3 is 14 amino acids. CDR3 coding DNA: TGCAGCGTTGATAAGACTCAGGGGGGAGATACGCAGTATTTT. Translating gives CSVDKTQGGDTQYF.

This chain connects TRBV30 to TRBJ1-2; possibly TRBD1 for D (6 bases). This CDR3 has 10 amino acids. Trimming took 8 bases from V and 2 from J, leaving 6 bases between them. Germline V CDR1 and CDR2: GTSNPN, SVGIG (reference sequence). CDR3 nucleotides: TGTGCCGGGACAAACTATGGCTACACCTTC. Amino acid sequence: CAGTNYGYTF.